What follows is one T cell receptor beta chain and its context. The CDR3 is 15 residues long. Germline-derived CDR1 and CDR2 are SGDLS and YYNGEE. Deletions cut 3 bases from V and 1 base from J, with 11 bases between. This sample was taken from a study of blood T cells in healthy people across ages. The use of a sample-barcoded 5' primer and a J-beta primer mix characterized a second PCR of about 7 to 12 cycles. Each CDR3 protein is one row after TCRdb ran MiXCR on the 5' RACE reads. The table records 1.8 million or so distinct CDR3 sequences, about 39% of them present only once. This sequence joins TRBV9 and TRBJ2-1; D is perhaps TRBD1 (6 bases). This clonotype originated in a human donor in good health. The sample comprised blood. Written as DNA, the CDR3 is TGTGCCAGCAGCGGGACAGCCTTATCCTACAATGAGCAGTTCTTC. It yields the protein CASSGTALSYNEQFF.